This T cell receptor beta chain is from a study of vaccination effects on CD4 cells after COVID-19. Study-wide background: Vaccination of participants consisted of two doses of either the BNT162b2 or mRNA-1273 vaccine. Findings and limits, study-wide: Marked clonal contraction of infection- and vaccine-induced clones was seen late after vaccination.

V was pared by 5 bases and J by 4 bases, with 11 bases between. The length of the CDR3 is 14 residues. CDR1 MRHNA and CDR2 SNTAGT come from the germline V gene. Comment on this clone: Its antigen is undetermined.

Ahead of sequencing, the ViraFEST assay grew antigen-specific CD4+ T cells using viral peptide pools. Following culture for around 10 days, CD4+ T cells were isolated. In the vaccine recipients, nucleocapsid antibodies were negative and there was no prior SARS-CoV-2 infection. Peptides at about 10 ug/ml and IL-2 at about 9.2 IU/ml were added to more than 1.5 million PBMC per well. Only in-frame clones appear in the TCRdb table, and some are missing; sequencing was by immunoSEQ multiplex PCR. The table records tens of thousands of clones, approximately 74% of them present only once. This clonotype was sampled from a human donor who received a COVID-19 vaccine. V is TRBV6-4 and J is TRBJ2-2; D unclear. The sequencing used CD4+ T cells from PBMCs cultured with HCoV-NL63 spike peptides, collected before COVID-19 vaccination. CDR3: CASSQGIGTGELFF. CDR3 DNA: TGTGCCAGCAGTCAAGGGATCGGCACCGGGGAGCTGTTTTTT.